One sample yielded the 19 T cell receptor beta chains listed below, sequenced in a study of blood T cell repertoires in COVID-19. Only in-frame clones appear in the TCRdb table, and some are missing; sequencing was by immunoSEQ multiplex PCR. Among tens of thousands of clones listed, roughly 90% were seen once. The sample taken for sequencing was peripheral blood. The source is a human donor in a cohort sampled during active COVID-19.

The CDR3 nucleotides read TGCGCCAGCAGTCAACCTGGACTAGCATTCCACGAGCAGTACTTC. Translating it yields CASSQPGLAFHEQYF. The chain combines TRBV23-1 with TRBJ2-7; TRBD2 matches at 8 bases. TRBV23-1 is noted as an ORF with a role that remains uncertain. The CDR3 length is 15 residues. With 2 bases clipped from V and 5 bases from J, the junction kept 8 bases outside the gene matches.

The chain recombines TRBV19 with TRBJ2-4; D is ambiguous. The V end lost 3 bases, the J end lost 0 bases, and 9 bases lay between the germline ends. Germline loops: CDR1 LNHDA, CDR2 SQIVND (reference sequence). The CDR3 spans 15 residues. The CDR3 DNA reads TGTGCCAGTAGTATCGGTACCCTAGCCAAAAACATTCAGTACTTC. Translating gives CASSIGTLAKNIQYF.

This chain uses TRBV28 with TRBJ2-5; maybe TRBD2 (6 bases). Trimming shortened V by 3 bases and J by 5 bases, and 16 bases separated the two germline ends. Germline V CDR1 and CDR2: MDHEN, SYDVKM. There are 15 residues in the CDR3. The CDR3: CASSLPLAGLETQYF. In nucleotides, the CDR3 is TGTGCCAGCAGTTTGCCCTTGGCGGGGTTGGAGACCCAGTACTTC.

On this clone itself: The same CDR3 can be traced to other DNA sequences in this sample. This chain's CDR3 is CASSYWTAYEQYF. For the CDR3, the DNA is TGTGCCAGCAGTTATTGGACAGCCTACGAGCAGTACTTC. The chain uses TRBV6-2 or TRBV6-3 and TRBJ2-7, with D perhaps matching TRBD1 (6 bases). Germline V lookup: CDR1 MNHEY, CDR2 SVGEGT. The V end was cut by 3 bases, the J end by 2 bases, with 8 bases between. CDR3 length: 13 residues.

The chain couples TRBV7-9 to TRBJ2-5; perhaps TRBD1 as D (5 bases). The CDR3 is 14 amino acids. V lost 3 bases and J 5 bases, leaving 13 bases between the germline ends. From germline, CDR1 is SEHNR and CDR2 FQNEAQ (reference sequence). In nucleotides, the CDR3 is TGTGCCAGCAGCTTTCCCCAGGGCCGGGAGACCCAGTACTTC. Residues: CASSFPQGRETQYF.

The chain combines TRBV28 with TRBJ1-2; TRBD1 matches at 11 bases. Germline trimming cut 5 bases from V and 7 bases from J; bases unmatched to any gene: 6. Germline CDR1 MDHEN, CDR2 SYDVKM. This CDR3 is 14 amino acids long. CDR3 bases: TGTGCCAGCAGTGACGGACAGGGGGCGGGTGGCTACACCTTC. Residues: CASSDGQGAGGYTF.

The chain combines TRBV7-2 with TRBJ2-4; 10 positions agree with TRBD2. The V gene's germline CDR1 is SGHTA and CDR2 FQGNSA. The junction had 9 bases not matched to a gene; V was cut back by 5 bases and J by 2 bases. The CDR3 contains 17 residues. CDR3 coding DNA: TGTGCCAGCAGCCCTCCAGCGGGAGGGGGGCCCAAAAACATTCAGTACTTC. Protein sequence: CASSPPAGGGPKNIQYF.

The chain couples TRBV7-3 to TRBJ2-2; D is unclear. Trimming took 6 bases from V and 6 from J, leaving 11 bases between them. The length of the CDR3 is 13 residues. Germline values: CDR1 SGHTA, CDR2 FQGTGA. CDR3 sequence reads: CASRPGGAGELFF. The DNA for the CDR3 is TGTGCCAGCAGGCCAGGTGGTGCCGGGGAGCTGTTTTTT. The variable domain in full, with the rest retrieved from reference TRBV7-3 and TRBJ2-2, is GAGVSQTPSNKVTEKGKYVELRCDPISGHTALYWYRQSLGQGPEFLIYFQGTGAADDSGLPNDRFFAVRPEGSVSTLKIQRTERGDSAVYLCASRPGGAGELFFGEGSRLTVL.

The chain employs TRBV6-2 or TRBV6-3 and TRBJ2-7; 12 bases fit TRBD2. This CDR3 comprises 19 residues. J was trimmed by 0 bases and V by 2 bases; bases with no gene match: 11. Germline loops: CDR1 MNHEY, CDR2 SVGEGT. CDR3 residues: CASSYVPTSGGASSYEQYF. The CDR3 bases are TGTGCCAGCAGTTACGTCCCGACTAGCGGGGGAGCCAGCTCCTACGAGCAGTACTTC.

The chain couples TRBV10-1 to TRBJ2-7; D is unclear. V was trimmed by 3 bases and J by 1 base, leaving 4 bases between them. CDR3 size: 12 residues. CDR1 is WNHNN and CDR2 is SYGVQD in the germline V gene (reference sequence). CDR3 nucleotides: TGCGCCAGCAGTGACGGTTCCTACGAGCAGTACTTC. This sequence encodes CASSDGSYEQYF.

The CDR3 DNA follows: TGTGCCAGCTCACCACAGGGGTACGGAAACACCATATATTTT. This codes for CASSPQGYGNTIYF. The rearrangement uses TRBV18 and TRBJ1-3; possibly TRBD1 for D (5 bases). The CDR3 runs to 14 residues. Germline V CDR1 and CDR2: KGHSH, LQKENI. With 1 base removed from V and 4 bases from J, the gap between germline ends came to 8 bases.

This chain connects TRBV2 to TRBJ2-7; the D gene is possibly TRBD2 (6 bases). V lost 6 bases to trimming and J lost 4 bases, with 10 bases between them. The length of the CDR3 is 12 residues. CDR1 and CDR2 from the germline V gene are SNHLY and FYNNEI. CDR3 bases: TGTGCCAGCAGGGGTGGAGGGTACGAGCAGTACTTC. It encodes CASRGGGYEQYF.

This sequence joins TRBV28 and TRBJ2-5; 10 bases agree with TRBD2. The J call is uncertain, as TRBJ2-7 better fits the DNA end. The CDR3 runs to 14 residues. CDR1 is MDHEN and CDR2 is SYDVKM in the germline V gene. The DNA for the CDR3 is TGTGCCAGCAGTTTCAGCGGGGGGGGATACGAGCAGTACTTC. Translated: CASSFSGGGYEQYF.

This clone was detected only once. The gene calls are TRBV3-1 (or the pseudogene TRBV3-2) and TRBJ1-2; the D is unclear. CDR3 length: 16 amino acids. Per the germline V gene, CDR1 is LGHDT and CDR2 is YNNKEL (reference sequence). The V end was cut by 1 base, the J end by 3 bases, with 15 bases between. CDR3 region: CASSQGTWGSDYGYTF. CDR3 sequence (DNA): TGTGCCAGCAGCCAAGGGACTTGGGGTTCCGACTATGGCTACACCTTC.

J is TRBJ1-5 and V is TRBV28; no firm D call. The CDR3 contains 13 residues. V was pared by 3 bases and J by 6 bases, with 9 bases between. The V gene's germline CDR1 is MDHEN and CDR2 SYDVKM. The CDR3 sequence: CASSLRGSQPQHF. The DNA for the CDR3 is TGTGCCAGCAGTTTGCGCGGGTCTCAGCCCCAGCATTTT.

This chain connects TRBV15 to TRBJ1-4, with 10 positions matching TRBD1. This CDR3 is 14 amino acids long. Per germline, CDR1 LNHNV and CDR2 YYDKDF (reference sequence). V shed 3 bases and J 8 bases; nucleotides not matched to a gene: 3. The CDR3 nucleotides are TGTGCCACCAGCAGGGACAGGGGGATAGAAAAACTGTTTTTT. Amino acid sequence: CATSRDRGIEKLFF.

This chain connects TRBV11-2 to TRBJ1-5; no reliable D call. CDR3 size: 14 residues. V was cut by 4 bases and J by 0 bases, with 7 bases left in between. Looked up from germline, CDR1 is SGHAT and CDR2 is FQNNGV. CDR3 region: CASSSQSSNQPQHF. The CDR3 DNA is TGTGCCAGCAGCTCACAGAGTAGCAATCAGCCCCAGCATTTT.

CDR3: CSVWDRGSYEQYF. The CDR3 bases are TGCAGCGTTTGGGACAGGGGCTCCTACGAGCAGTACTTC. This rearrangement joins TRBV29-1 to TRBJ2-7; 10 nucleotides match TRBD1. Germline assignment: CDR1 SQVTM and CDR2 ANQGSEA. The CDR3 contains 13 residues. V was pared by 5 bases and J by 0 bases, with 1 base of the junction left unmatched.

The J gene is TRBJ1-4, the V gene TRBV7-2; 9 positions agree with TRBD1. Germline V gene sequence: CDR1 SGHTA, CDR2 FQGNSA. V shed 2 bases, J shed 5 bases, and the junction held 9 bases outside the gene matches. This CDR3 comprises 17 residues. The CDR3 DNA sequence: TGTGCCAGCAGCTTACCGGGACAGGGTATTAAAAATGAAAAACTGTTTTTT. Translation gives CASSLPGQGIKNEKLFF.